A selection of T cell receptor beta chains follows, all from one sample in a study of blood T cell repertoires in COVID-19. The assay was immunoSEQ multiplex PCR, and TCRdb's table has in-frame clones only and misses some. In the table there are 250,000 to 300,000 clones, roughly nine tenths of which are singletons. The sample was peripheral blood. Receptor source: a woman between 35 and 50 years old who had recovered from COVID-19. Each CDR3 is given with its conserved first and last residue. The D gene is left open where the match is weak. A clone size is listed for some rows: how often the clone was seen (once, few, many), or a class if it is expanded.

>TRBJ2-1|TRBD2|TRBV2|.
TGTGCCAGCAGTGGAGCGACTAGCGGGAGACATGAGCAGTTCTTC
CASSGATSGRHEQFF
>TRBJ1-6|.|TRBV5-6|.
TGTGCCAGCAGCCGCAGGGGCCCTTATTCACCCCTCCACTTT
CASSRRGPYSPLHF
>TRBJ2-2|.|TRBV9|.
TGTGCCAGCAGCGTAAGAAACAGGAACACCGGGGAGCTGTTTTTT
CASSVRNRNTGELFF
>TRBJ1-1|.|TRBV29-1|.
TGCAGCGTTGAAGTTAACACAGGGTCCACTGAAGCTTTCTTT
CSVEVNTGSTEAFF
>TRBJ1-3|.|TRBV3-1/TRBV3-2|.
TGTGCCAGCAGCCATGGTGCCACTTTTGGAAACACCATATATTTT
CASSHGATFGNTIYF
>TRBJ1-2|.|TRBV7-2|.
TGTGCCAGCAGCTTAGGGTCGGGGGTACAGTATGGCTACACCTTC
CASSLGSGVQYGYTF
>TRBJ2-5|TRBD1|TRBV3-1/TRBV3-2|once
TGTGCCAGAAGGGACAGGGGGCGGCAGGAGACCCAGTACTTC
CARRDRGRQETQYF
>TRBJ2-1|TRBD1|TRBV5-4|.
TGTGCCAGCAGCCCCGCAACAGGGGAAAACTACAATGAGCAGTTCTTC
CASSPATGENYNEQFF
>TRBJ2-7|.|TRBV7-2|.
TGTGCCAGCAGCTTAGGGAACTACGACTACGAGCAGTACTTC
CASSLGNYDYEQYF
>TRBJ2-1|.|TRBV3-1/TRBV3-2|.
TGTGCCAGCAGCCAAGACAGGGGATCCTACAATGAGCAGTTCTTC
CASSQDRGSYNEQFF
>TRBJ1-4|.|TRBV5-4|.
TGTGCCAGCAGCCGGTCCTATGGGCCTGGGGAAAAACTGTTTTTT
CASSRSYGPGEKLFF
>TRBJ1-2|.|TRBV18|.
TGTGCCAGCTCACCACCGGGGAGAGAGGACGGCTACACCTTC
CASSPPGREDGYTF
>TRBJ1-1|TRBD1|TRBV19|few
TGTGCCAGTAGACGTCCCCCGGGACAGACAGTTTTGAACACTGAAGCTTTCTTT
CASRRPPGQTVLNTEAFF
>TRBJ2-1|.|TRBV6-5|.
TGTGCCAGCAGAAAGACCGGGACTCACAATGAGCAGTTCTTC
CASRKTGTHNEQFF
>TRBJ1-3|TRBD1|TRBV12-5|once
TGTGCTAGTGGTACCCAGGGGGCGCAGGCTGGAAACACCATATATTTT
CASGTQGAQAGNTIYF
>TRBJ2-6|TRBD1|TRBV9|.
TGTGCCAGCAGCGATGCCCCCGGGACAGGGCGCTCTGGGGCCAACGTCCTGACTTTC
CASSDAPGTGRSGANVLTF
>TRBJ2-1|TRBD2|TRBV11-2|.
TGTGCCAGCAGCATCTCCGGGACTAGCGGGAACAATGAGCAGTTCTTC
CASSISGTSGNNEQFF
>TRBJ2-1|TRBD1|TRBV2|.
TGTGCCAGCAGCCGACAGGCGGGACAGGGCGTTTCTGATGAGCAGTTCTTC
CASSRQAGQGVSDEQFF
>TRBJ1-1|TRBD1|TRBV6-5|.
TGTGCCAGCAGTTCGGGACAGGGCGCTGAAGCTTTCTTT
CASSSGQGAEAFF
>TRBJ1-2|.|TRBV7-9|.
TGTGCCAGCAGCCCCTCCGGAGAGACCGGCTACACCTTC
CASSPSGETGYTF
>TRBJ1-3|.|TRBV20-1|.
TGCAGTGCTAGTCGGGACAACCGCTCTGGAAACACCATATATTTT
CSASRDNRSGNTIYF
>TRBJ2-7|TRBD2|TRBV10-2|.
TGCGCCAGCACCGCTCGGACTAGCGGGGGCTACGAGCAGTACTTC
CASTARTSGGYEQYF
>TRBJ1-5|TRBD1|TRBV12-3/TRBV12-4|.
TGTGCCAGCAGTCCAGGGGGCGGTCAGCCCCAGCATTTT
CASSPGGGQPQHF
>TRBJ2-2|TRBD1|TRBV19|once
TGTGCCAGTAGTTTACAGGGGGCAAACACCGGGGAGCTGTTTTTT
CASSLQGANTGELFF
>TRBJ2-1|TRBD2|TRBV24-1|once
TGTGCCACTGGGGGGGACGGCCGAAGTTACAATGAGCAGTTCTTC
CATGGDGRSYNEQFF
>TRBJ2-3|TRBD2|TRBV19|.
TGTGCCAGTAGCCAATCTAGCGGGGGATACACAGATACGCAGTATTTT
CASSQSSGGYTDTQYF
>TRBJ2-5|TRBD2|TRBV9|.
TGTGCCAGCAGCGTAATTAGCGGGAGTAGAAAGACCCAGTACTTC
CASSVISGSRKTQYF
>TRBJ2-3|TRBD2|TRBV5-4|.
TGTGCCAGCACCCGGACTAGCGGGCCCAGAGATACGCAGTATTTT
CASTRTSGPRDTQYF
>TRBJ2-1|TRBD2|TRBV5-4|.
TGTGCCAGCAGCTCCGGGACTAGCGGGACTAGCTCCTACAATGAGCAGTTCTTC
CASSSGTSGTSSYNEQFF
>TRBJ2-1|.|TRBV12-3/TRBV12-4|.
TGTGCCAGCAGCAAGGGGGGGGGTATAAGACAGTTCTTC
CASSKGGGIRQFF
>TRBJ2-7|.|TRBV6-1|.
TGTGCCAGCAGTGAATTTGTCAGGGTCTACGAGCAGTACTTC
CASSEFVRVYEQYF
>TRBJ2-1|.|TRBV30|few
TGTGCCTGGAGTGTTTACAGAGACAATGAGCAGTTCTTC
CAWSVYRDNEQFF
>TRBJ2-5|TRBD2|TRBV6-2/TRBV6-3|.
TGTGCCAGCAGTTACGGACTAGCAGGAGAGACCCAGTACTTC
CASSYGLAGETQYF
>TRBJ1-4|.|TRBV3-1/TRBV3-2|.
TGTGCCAGCAGCCAAGATTTCGAGGAAGCAACTAATGAAAAACTGTTTTTT
CASSQDFEEATNEKLFF
>TRBJ2-1|TRBD2|TRBV7-2|.
TGTGCCAGCAGCTTATGGCTAGCGGGAGAAATTATCGATGAGCAGTTCTTC
CASSLWLAGEIIDEQFF
>TRBJ2-1|.|TRBV24-1|.
TGTGCCGCGGGGCGGCCCCAGCGCGATGAGCAGTTCTTC
CAAGRPQRDEQFF
>TRBJ1-1|.|TRBV6-5|.
TGTGCCAGCAGTTACTCACGAAACATGAACACTGAAGCTTTCTTT
CASSYSRNMNTEAFF
>TRBJ2-3|.|TRBV5-1|.
TGCGCCAGCAGAATGGGACTGAGCACAGATACGCAGTATTTT
CASRMGLSTDTQYF
>TRBJ1-5|TRBD1|TRBV2|.
TGTGCCAGCAGTTCCCAGGGGGCAAATCAGCCCCAGCATTTT
CASSSQGANQPQHF
>TRBJ1-6|.|TRBV28|once
TGTGCCAGCAGTCCTCACGAGGGGACTAGTAATTCACCCCTCCACTTT
CASSPHEGTSNSPLHF
>TRBJ2-5|TRBD2|TRBV5-1|.
TGCGCCAGCAGCTTTAGCGGGGAAGAGCAAGAGACCCAGTACTTC
CASSFSGEEQETQYF
>TRBJ2-1|TRBD2|TRBV9|.
TGTGCCAGCAGCGCACTAGGGACTAGCGGGATGGAGTTCTTC
CASSALGTSGMEFF
>TRBJ2-4|.|TRBV28|.
TGTGCCAGCAGTTCTAGGGGGGGGCCGGCCATTCAGTACTTC
CASSSRGGPAIQYF
>TRBJ1-2|.|TRBV5-1|.
TGCGCCAGCAGCCCAACTCAGATATCTAGTAATGGCTACACCTTC
CASSPTQISSNGYTF
>TRBJ1-1|.|TRBV7-2|.
TGTGCCAGCAGCCTGGAGAGGAACACTGAAGCTTTCTTT
CASSLERNTEAFF
>TRBJ2-7|TRBD2|TRBV3-1/TRBV3-2|.
TGTGCCAGCAGCCAAGAATCGGGAGGCTACGAGCAGTACTTC
CASSQESGGYEQYF
>TRBJ1-1|TRBD1|TRBV11-1|.
TGTGCCAGCAGCTTCCAGGGGGTACACACTGAAGCTTTCTTT
CASSFQGVHTEAFF
>TRBJ1-5|.|TRBV7-2|.
TGTGCCAGCAGCTTAATTGCGAAAATCAATCAGCCCCAGCATTTT
CASSLIAKINQPQHF
>TRBJ2-7|.|TRBV11-3|.
TGTGCCAGCAGCTTAGGTCAGAACTACGAGCAGTACTTC
CASSLGQNYEQYF
>TRBJ1-1|.|TRBV12-3/TRBV12-4|.
TGTGCCAGCAGCTTTTCGGTTGGCACTGAAGCTTTCTTT
CASSFSVGTEAFF